This T cell receptor beta chain was documented in a study of T cells in Graves' hyperthyroidism and ophthalmopathy. This clonotype was found many times. Its antigen is undetermined. The study, taken as a whole, reports: Onset of ophthalmopathy came a median roughly 6.5 months after the model predicted it. Most clonotypes that expanded in the thyroid above 0.001 also showed up in blood.

TCR beta CDR3 sequences were amplified from RNA transcripts. In the first-round RT-PCR of the TCR CDR3, the HTBI primer set was used. One entry per CDR3 protein, called by TCRdb with MiXCR from the multiplex PCR reads. The sample consists of approximately 400,000 distinct CDR3 sequences, about an eighth of them appearing once. The CDR3 loop spans 15 amino acids. Germline lookup yields CDR1 SGHRS and CDR2 YFSETQ. The V gene end was trimmed by 0 bases and the J gene end by 6 bases; junction bases not matched to a gene: 8. The study excluded patients with uncontrolled infection, other autoimmune disease, pregnancy or lactation. Each 10 ml fresh peripheral blood draw supplied the PBMCs.

This receptor was taken from a man aged 45 to 65 with Graves' ophthalmopathy. Sample: blood. The chain uses TRBV5-1 and TRBJ1-1, with 7 bases lining up with TRBD1. The CDR3 region is CASSLEGRGDAEAFF. In DNA, the CDR3 is TGCGCCAGCAGCTTGGAAGGCAGGGGGGACGCTGAAGCTTTCTTT.